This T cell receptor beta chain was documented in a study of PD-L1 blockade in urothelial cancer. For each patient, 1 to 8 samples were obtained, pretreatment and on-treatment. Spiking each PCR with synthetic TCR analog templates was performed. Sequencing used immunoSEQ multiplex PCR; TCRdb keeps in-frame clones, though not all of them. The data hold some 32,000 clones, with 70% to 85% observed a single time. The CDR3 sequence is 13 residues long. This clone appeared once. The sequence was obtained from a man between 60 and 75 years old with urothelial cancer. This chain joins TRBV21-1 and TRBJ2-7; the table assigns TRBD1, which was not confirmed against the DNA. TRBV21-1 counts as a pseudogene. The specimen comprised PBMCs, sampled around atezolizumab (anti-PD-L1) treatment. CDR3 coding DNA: TGTGCCATCCAACCGGACAGGGCTGCCGAGCAGTACTTC. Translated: CAIQPDRAAEQYF.